This entry lists 10 T cell receptor beta chains sequenced from one sample in a study of cytomegalovirus exposure and HLA in healthy donors. 13 Jbeta primers and 60 Vbeta primers were used for the PCR. Assay used: immunoSEQ multiplex PCR; TCRdb lists only in-frame clones, some missing. The sample includes roughly 130,000 clones, about 79% of them seen just once. Input material: PBMCs. All receptors come from a woman aged 18-29 years in good health and CMV-seropositive.

This clone was picked up one time. This rearrangement joins TRBV19 to TRBJ2-2, with a tentative D call TRBD1 (8 bases). The CDR3 sequence is 17 residues long. The V end lost 5 bases, the J end lost 1 base, and 17 bases lay between the germline ends. Germline values: CDR1 LNHDA, CDR2 SQIVND (reference sequence). In nucleotides, the CDR3 is TGTGCCAGTAGTGTGGCAGGGGGCGGGGGGAACACCGGGGAGCTGTTTTTT. Encoded protein: CASSVAGGGGNTGELFF.

The V gene is TRBV7-9, the J gene TRBJ2-7; TRBD1 is a possible D gene (5 bases). Germline CDR1 SEHNR, CDR2 FQNEAQ (reference sequence). Trimming cost V 5 bases and J 6 bases, with 11 bases left between them. The CDR3 contains 12 residues. CDR3 residues: CASSRDSSEQYF. The CDR3 nucleotides are TGTGCCAGCAGCCGAGACAGTTCCGAGCAGTACTTC.

V usage is TRBV19 and J usage is TRBJ2-6, with D hard to call. Germline CDR1 and CDR2: LNHDA and SQIVND (reference sequence). Trimming removed 7 bases at V and 0 bases at J, with 16 bases between. The CDR3 contains 17 residues. Here the CDR3 DNA reads TGTGCCAGTACCCCAGATTCTTTCCTCTCTGGGGCCAACGTCCTGACTTTC. It specifies CASTPDSFLSGANVLTF. Combining the CDR3 with reference TRBV19 and TRBJ2-6 gives the whole variable domain DGGITQSPKYLFRKEGQNVTLSCEQNLNHDAMYWYRQDPGQGLRLIYYSQIVNDFQKGDIAEGYSVSREKKESFPLTVTSAQKNPTAFYLCASTPDSFLSGANVLTFGAGSRLTVL.

V gene TRBV7-9 combines with J gene TRBJ2-1; possible D gene TRBD1, 5 bases. The CDR3 loop spans 15 amino acids. The germline V gene has CDR1 SEHNR and CDR2 FQNEAQ (reference sequence). V gave up 6 bases and J gave up 3 bases, with 15 bases separating them. The CDR3 is CASSPRQGSYNEQFF. CDR3 bases: TGTGCCAGCAGTCCTCGGCAGGGAAGCTACAATGAGCAGTTCTTC.

A single count supports this clone. The V and J genes are TRBV11-2 and TRBJ2-7, with D possibly matching TRBD2 (6 bases). V was clipped by 1 base and J by 9 bases, with 7 bases between them. CDR1 and CDR2 from the germline V gene are SGHAT and FQNNGV. The CDR3 contains 11 residues. The CDR3 bases are TGTGCCAGCAGCTTAGGGCGGGGGCAGTACTTC. Its protein is CASSLGRGQYF. The full variable domain, in which reference TRBV11-2 and TRBJ2-7 provide the parts outside the CDR3, is EAGVAQSPRYKIIEKRQSVAFWCNPISGHATLYWYQQILGQGPKLLIQFQNNGVVDDSQLPKDRFSAERLKGVDSTLKIQPAKLEDSAVYLCASSLGRGQYFGPGTRLTVT.

The chain couples TRBV11-2 to TRBJ2-3; tentatively, D is TRBD1 (6 bases). The CDR3 totals 14 residues. Germline CDR1 and CDR2: SGHAT and FQNNGV. V was cut by 3 bases and J by 15 bases, with 22 bases left in between. As DNA, the CDR3 is TGTGCCAGCAGCTTCCCCGGACAGACGGGTGTTAGTTATTTT. Translating gives CASSFPGQTGVSYF.

The gene calls are TRBV5-4 and TRBJ2-1; 12 nucleotides match TRBD2. CDR1 is SGHNT and CDR2 is YYREEE in the germline V gene (reference sequence). The CDR3 consists of 16 residues. Trimming cost V 3 bases and J 8 bases; bases outside gene matches: 9. The CDR3 sequence: CASSSRLAGVDDEQFF. CDR3 bases: TGTGCCAGCAGCTCAAGACTAGCGGGGGTTGATGATGAGCAGTTCTTC.

V gene TRBV15 combines with J gene TRBJ1-1; D ambiguous. CDR1 is LNHNV, CDR2 YYDKDF, per germline (reference sequence). This CDR3 has 15 residues. V lost 0 bases to trimming and J lost 0 bases, with 8 bases between them. The CDR3 bases are TGTGCCACCAGCAGAGATTGGCAGATGAACACTGAAGCTTTCTTT. Its protein is CATSRDWQMNTEAFF.

The chain is built from TRBV21-1 and TRBJ2-5; TRBD2 is taken as the D call from the table, unchecked against the DNA. TRBV21-1 represents a pseudogene. This CDR3 comprises 17 residues. CDR3 coding DNA: TGTGCCAGCAGCCCCTTTAGGACTAGCGGGTCTCAAGAGACCCAGTACTTC. As protein: CASSPFRTSGSQETQYF.

The chain couples TRBV5-6 to TRBJ2-7; TRBD1 aligns across 7 bases. The germline V gene encodes CDR1 SGHDT and CDR2 YYEEEE. There are 14 residues in the CDR3. After removal of 4 bases from V and 0 bases from J, the junction contained 4 bases not matched to a gene. The CDR3 region has the DNA TGTGCCAGCAGCCGACAGGGATTCTCCTACGAGCAGTACTTC. Translating it yields CASSRQGFSYEQYF.